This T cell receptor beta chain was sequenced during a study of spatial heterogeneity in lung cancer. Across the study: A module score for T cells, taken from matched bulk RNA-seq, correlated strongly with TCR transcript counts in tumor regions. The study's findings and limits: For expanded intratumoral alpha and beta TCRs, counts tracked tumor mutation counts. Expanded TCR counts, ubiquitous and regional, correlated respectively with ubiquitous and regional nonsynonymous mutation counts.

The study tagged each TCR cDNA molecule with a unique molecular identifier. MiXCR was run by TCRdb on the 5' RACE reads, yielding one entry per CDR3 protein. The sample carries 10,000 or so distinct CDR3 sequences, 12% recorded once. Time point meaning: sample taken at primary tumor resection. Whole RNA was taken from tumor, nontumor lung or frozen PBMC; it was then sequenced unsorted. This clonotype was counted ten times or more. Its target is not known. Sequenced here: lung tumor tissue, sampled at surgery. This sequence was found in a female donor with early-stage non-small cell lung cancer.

The CDR3 protein is CASSLVGNIQYF. In nucleotides, the CDR3 is TGTGCCAGCAGCTTAGTGGGGAACATTCAGTACTTC. V is TRBV11-2 and J is TRBJ2-4; D call uncertain. This CDR3 has 12 residues. V lost 1 base to trimming and J lost 7 bases, with 5 bases between them. Per germline, CDR1 SGHAT and CDR2 FQNNGV.